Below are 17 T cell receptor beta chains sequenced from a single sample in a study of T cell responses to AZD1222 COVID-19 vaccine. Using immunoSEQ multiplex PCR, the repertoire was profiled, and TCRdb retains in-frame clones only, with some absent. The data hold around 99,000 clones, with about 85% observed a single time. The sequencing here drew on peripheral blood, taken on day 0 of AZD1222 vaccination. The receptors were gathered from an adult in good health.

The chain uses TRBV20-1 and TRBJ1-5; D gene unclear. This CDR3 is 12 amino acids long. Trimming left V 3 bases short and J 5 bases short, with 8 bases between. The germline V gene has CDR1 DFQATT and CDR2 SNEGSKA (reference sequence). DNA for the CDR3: TGCAGTGCTAGTCGGGGAGATCAGCCCCAGCATTTT. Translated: CSASRGDQPQHF.

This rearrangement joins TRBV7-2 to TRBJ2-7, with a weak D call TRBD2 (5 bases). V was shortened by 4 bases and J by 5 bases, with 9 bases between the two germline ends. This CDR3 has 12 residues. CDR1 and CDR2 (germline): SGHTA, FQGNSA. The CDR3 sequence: CASSSGIDEQYF. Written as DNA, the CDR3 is TGTGCCAGCAGCTCGGGAATAGACGAGCAGTACTTC.

CDR3 DNA: TGTGCCAGCTCACCGGAGAGTAACTATGGCTACACCTTC. As protein: CASSPESNYGYTF. This chain uses TRBV18 with TRBJ1-2; D call uncertain. Deletions cut 3 bases from V and 1 base from J, with 6 bases between. Per the germline V gene, CDR1 is KGHSH and CDR2 is LQKENI. The CDR3 consists of 13 residues.

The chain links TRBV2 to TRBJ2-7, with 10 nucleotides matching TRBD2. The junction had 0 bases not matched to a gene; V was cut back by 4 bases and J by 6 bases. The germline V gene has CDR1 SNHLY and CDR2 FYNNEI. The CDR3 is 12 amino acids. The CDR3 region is CASSGTSGEQYF. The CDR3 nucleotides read TGTGCCAGCAGTGGGACTAGCGGCGAGCAGTACTTC.

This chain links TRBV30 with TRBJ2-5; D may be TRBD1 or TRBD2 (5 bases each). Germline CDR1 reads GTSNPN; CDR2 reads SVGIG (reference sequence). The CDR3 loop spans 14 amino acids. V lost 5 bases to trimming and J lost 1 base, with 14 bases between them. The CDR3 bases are TGTGCCTGGGGGGGACGGCCCCCCCAAGAGACCCAGTACTTC. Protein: CAWGGRPPQETQYF.

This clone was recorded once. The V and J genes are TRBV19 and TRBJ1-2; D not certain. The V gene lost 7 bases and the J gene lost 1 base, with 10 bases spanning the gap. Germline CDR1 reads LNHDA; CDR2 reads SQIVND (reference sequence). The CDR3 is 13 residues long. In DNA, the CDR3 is TGTGCCAGTACGGACGGACTTAACTATGGCTACACCTTC. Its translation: CASTDGLNYGYTF.

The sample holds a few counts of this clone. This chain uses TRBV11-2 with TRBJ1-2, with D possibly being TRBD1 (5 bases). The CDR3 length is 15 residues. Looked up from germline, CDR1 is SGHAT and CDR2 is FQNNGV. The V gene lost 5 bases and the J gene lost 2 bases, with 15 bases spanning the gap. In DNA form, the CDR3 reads TGTGCCAGCAGCCACGCGACGACAGAAAACTATGGCTACACCTTC. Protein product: CASSHATTENYGYTF.

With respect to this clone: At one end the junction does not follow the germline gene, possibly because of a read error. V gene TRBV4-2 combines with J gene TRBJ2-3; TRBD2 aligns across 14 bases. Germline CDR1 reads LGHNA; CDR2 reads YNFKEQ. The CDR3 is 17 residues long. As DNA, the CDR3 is TGTGCTAGCAGCCATACGCCGGGACTAGCGGGGGATGATACGCAGTATTTT. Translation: CASSHTPGLAGDDTQYF.

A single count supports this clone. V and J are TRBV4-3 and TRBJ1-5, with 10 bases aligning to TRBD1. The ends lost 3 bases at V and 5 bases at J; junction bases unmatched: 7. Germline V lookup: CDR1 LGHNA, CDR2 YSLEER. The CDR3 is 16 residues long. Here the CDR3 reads CASSHRWTGGDQPQHF. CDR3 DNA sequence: TGCGCCAGCAGCCACCGATGGACAGGGGGTGATCAGCCCCAGCATTTT.

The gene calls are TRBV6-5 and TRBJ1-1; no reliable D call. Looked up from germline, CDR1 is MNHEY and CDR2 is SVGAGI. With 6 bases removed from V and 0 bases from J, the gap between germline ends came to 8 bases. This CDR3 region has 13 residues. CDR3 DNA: TGTGCCAGCAGCCCCTCATTGAACACTGAAGCTTTCTTT. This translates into CASSPSLNTEAFF.

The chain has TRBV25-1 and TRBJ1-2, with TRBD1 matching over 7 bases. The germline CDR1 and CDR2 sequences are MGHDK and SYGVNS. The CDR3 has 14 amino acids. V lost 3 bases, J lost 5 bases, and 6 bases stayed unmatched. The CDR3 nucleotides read TGTGCCAGCAGTGACCTCGGGACAGCATATGGCTACACCTTC. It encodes CASSDLGTAYGYTF.

The chain's CDR3 is CASSPLQGARGTDTQYF. The CDR3 DNA reads as TGTGCCAGCAGCCCCCTTCAGGGGGCGCGTGGCACAGATACGCAGTATTTT. V gene TRBV7-2 combines with J gene TRBJ2-3; TRBD1 aligns across 8 bases. This CDR3 spans 17 amino acids. V shed 5 bases and J 1 base; nucleotides not matched to a gene: 11. Germline V lookup: CDR1 SGHTA, CDR2 FQGNSA. The complete variable domain, with remaining parts taken from reference TRBV7-2 and TRBJ2-3, reads GAGVSQSPSNKVTEKGKDVELRCDPISGHTALYWYRQSLGQGLEFLIYFQGNSAPDKSGLPSDRFSAERTGGSVSTLTIQRTQQEDSAVYLCASSPLQGARGTDTQYFGPGTRLTVL.

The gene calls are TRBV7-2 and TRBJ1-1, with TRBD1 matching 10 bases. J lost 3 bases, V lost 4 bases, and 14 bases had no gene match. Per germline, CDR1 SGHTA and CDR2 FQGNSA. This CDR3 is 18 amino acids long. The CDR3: CASSSRRQGAIRDTEAFF. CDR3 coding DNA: TGTGCCAGCAGCTCCCGAAGACAGGGGGCGATCAGGGACACTGAAGCTTTCTTT.

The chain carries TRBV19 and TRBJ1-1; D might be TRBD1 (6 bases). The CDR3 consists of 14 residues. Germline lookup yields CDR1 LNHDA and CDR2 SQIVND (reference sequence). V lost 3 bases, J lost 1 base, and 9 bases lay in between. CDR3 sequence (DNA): TGTGCCAGTAGTATCACGGGGGCGAACACTGAAGCTTTCTTT. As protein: CASSITGANTEAFF.

The CDR3 bases are TGTGCCAGCAGCAGGGGTATGAACTATGGCTACACCTTC. This codes for CASSRGMNYGYTF. V usage is TRBV27 and J usage is TRBJ1-2; D perhaps matches TRBD1 (6 bases). V was cut by 6 bases and J by 2 bases, with 10 bases left in between. Germline V gives CDR1 MNHEY, CDR2 SMNVEV (reference sequence). This CDR3 is built from 13 residues.

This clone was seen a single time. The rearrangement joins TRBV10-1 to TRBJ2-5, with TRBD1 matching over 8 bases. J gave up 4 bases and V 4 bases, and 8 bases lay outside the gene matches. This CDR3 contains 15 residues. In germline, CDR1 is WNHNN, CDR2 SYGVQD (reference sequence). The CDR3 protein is CASSVDREVGETQYF. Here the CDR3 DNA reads TGCGCCAGCAGTGTGGACAGGGAGGTAGGAGAGACCCAGTACTTC.

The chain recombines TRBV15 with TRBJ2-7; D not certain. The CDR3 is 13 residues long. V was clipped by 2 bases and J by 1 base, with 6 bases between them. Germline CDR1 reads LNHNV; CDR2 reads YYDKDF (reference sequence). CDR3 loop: CATSRLSSYEQYF. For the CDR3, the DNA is TGTGCCACCAGCAGATTGAGTTCCTACGAGCAGTACTTC.